The 15 T cell receptor beta chains below come from one sample, sequenced in a study of Tregs in tolerant kidney transplant recipients. The method was immunoSEQ multiplex PCR; TCRdb's version includes in-frame clones alone and lacks a portion of them. Among some 250,000 clones listed, 80% to 85% were seen once. The sequenced material came from CD4+ T cells from blood. These receptors came from a human donor in good health.

The chain carries TRBV19 and TRBJ2-1; D might be TRBD1 or TRBD2, each matching 6 bases. Germline V gene data show CDR1 as LNHDA and CDR2 as SQIVND (reference sequence). V was pared by 7 bases and J by 7 bases, with 17 bases between. This CDR3 contains 14 residues. The CDR3 coding sequence is TGTGCCAGTACGAGGGGGGATCGAGTAAATGAGCAGTTCTTC. It is translated as CASTRGDRVNEQFF.

This clone appeared many times. The rearrangement uses TRBV2 and TRBJ2-3, with D possibly TRBD2 on 5 matching bases. The CDR3 extends over 11 amino acids. CDR1 is SNHLY and CDR2 is FYNNEI in the germline V gene. Trimming left V 4 bases short and J 14 bases short, with 13 bases between. For the CDR3, the DNA is TGTGCCAGCAGTGCGGCGGGCCCTGGGTATTTT. Protein: CASSAAGPGYF.

V is TRBV2 and J is TRBJ1-2; D is possibly TRBD1 (6 bases). This CDR3 contains 16 residues. Germline V CDR1 and CDR2: SNHLY, FYNNEI. Trimming stripped 8 bases from V and 0 bases from J, with 19 bases between. CDR3 in DNA: TGTGCCAGCTGCTACACAGGGACGGGAGCTAACTATGGCTACACCTTC. Protein product: CASCYTGTGANYGYTF.

The chain carries TRBV27 and TRBJ2-7; no clear D. The V gene lost 2 bases and the J gene lost 3 bases, with 20 bases spanning the gap. The V gene's germline CDR1 is MNHEY and CDR2 SMNVEV (reference sequence). CDR3 size: 17 residues. The CDR3 sequence: CASSLGLSGLRHYEQYF. The CDR3 coding sequence is TGTGCCAGCAGTTTAGGGTTGAGTGGTCTGCGGCACTACGAGCAGTACTTC.

V is TRBV5-1 and J is TRBJ2-1, with TRBD1 matching over 10 bases. In germline, CDR1 is SGHRS, CDR2 YFSETQ. The CDR3 is made up of 15 amino acids. The junction had 7 bases not matched to a gene; V was cut back by 7 bases and J by 3 bases. CDR3 sequence: CASGKTGGNYNEQFF. The DNA of the CDR3 is TGCGCCAGCGGAAAGACAGGGGGCAACTACAATGAGCAGTTCTTC.

This chain connects TRBV6-5 to TRBJ2-3; 12 bases are shared with TRBD2. V lost 6 bases, J lost 5 bases, and 6 bases stayed unmatched. This CDR3 spans 15 amino acids. Germline CDR1 and CDR2: MNHEY and SVGAGI. The CDR3 DNA is TGTGCCAGCAGCAGACTAGCGGGGGAGAAAGATACGCAGTATTTT. It yields the protein CASSRLAGEKDTQYF.

This clone has only one observation. V and J are TRBV29-1 and TRBJ1-1; D gene uncertain. The germline CDR1 and CDR2 sequences are SQVTM and ANQGSEA. V lost 6 bases, J lost 1 base, and 9 bases lay in between. The CDR3 length is 12 residues. The DNA for the CDR3 is TGCAGCGTCGTCCCAGGGAACACTGAAGCTTTCTTT. This sequence encodes CSVVPGNTEAFF.

V is TRBV2 and J is TRBJ1-6; D may be TRBD1 (6 bases). This CDR3 spans 15 amino acids. Trimming took 7 bases from V and 0 from J, leaving 10 bases between them. The germline CDR1 and CDR2 sequences are SNHLY and FYNNEI. The DNA of the CDR3 is TGTGCCAGCAAGGGGGGAAGCTCCTATAATTCACCCCTCCACTTT. Translation gives CASKGGSSYNSPLHF.

The chain uses TRBV6-1 and TRBJ1-2, with TRBD1 matching over 9 bases. V shed 8 bases, J shed 4 bases, and the junction held 8 bases outside the gene matches. This CDR3 has 14 amino acids. CDR1 is MNHNS and CDR2 is SASEGT in the germline V gene. The CDR3 loop is CASSGQGLPYGYTF. The CDR3 nucleotides read TGTGCCAGCTCGGGACAGGGCCTTCCCTATGGCTACACCTTC.

The chain recombines TRBV11-2 with TRBJ2-2; D is unresolved. The V end was cut by 2 bases, the J end by 6 bases, with 7 bases between. The CDR3 length is 13 residues. Germline V gene data show CDR1 as SGHAT and CDR2 as FQNNGV. The CDR3 is CASSLRVAGELFF. The CDR3 DNA sequence: TGTGCCAGCAGCTTAAGAGTGGCCGGGGAGCTGTTTTTT. The variable domain in full, completed from reference TRBV11-2 and TRBJ2-2, reads EAGVAQSPRYKIIEKRQSVAFWCNPISGHATLYWYQQILGQGPKLLIQFQNNGVVDDSQLPKDRFSAERLKGVDSTLKIQPAKLEDSAVYLCASSLRVAGELFFGEGSRLTVL.

On this clone itself: Distinct nucleotide sequences in the sample also encode this CDR3. The rearrangement joins TRBV30 to TRBJ1-5; the D is unclear. V lost 1 base to trimming and J lost 2 bases, with 6 bases between them. The CDR3 is made up of 13 amino acids. Germline V CDR1 and CDR2: GTSNPN, SVGIG (reference sequence). The CDR3 bases are TGTGCCTGGAGTGCGGGAGGCAATCAGCCCCAGCATTTT. Residues: CAWSAGGNQPQHF.

This chain links TRBV18 with TRBJ2-1; D might be TRBD1 (5 bases). This CDR3 has 14 residues. V gave up 2 bases and J gave up 9 bases, with 14 bases separating them. CDR1 and CDR2 from the germline V gene are KGHSH and LQKENI. The CDR3 DNA reads TGTGCCAGCTCACCAAGGGGCAGTACCAGTGAGCAGTTCTTC. Encoded protein: CASSPRGSTSEQFF.

The chain combines TRBV20-1 with TRBJ1-5; D unresolved. This CDR3 comprises 11 residues. Germline V gene sequence: CDR1 DFQATT, CDR2 SNEGSKA (reference sequence). The V and J ends lost 6 bases and 4 bases respectively, with 7 bases between them. This CDR3 is CSALGNQPQHF. DNA for the CDR3: TGCAGTGCCCTTGGTAATCAGCCCCAGCATTTT.

The CDR3 loop reads CASSLDGLASSSYNEQFF. CDR3 DNA sequence: TGCGCCAGCAGCTTGGACGGACTAGCTTCGAGCTCCTACAATGAGCAGTTCTTC. The chain combines TRBV5-1 with TRBJ2-1, with 8 nucleotides matching TRBD2. The ends lost 0 bases at V and 0 bases at J; junction bases unmatched: 8. Per the germline V gene, CDR1 is SGHRS and CDR2 is YFSETQ. The CDR3 consists of 18 residues.

V usage is TRBV6-1 and J usage is TRBJ2-3; 10 bases are shared with TRBD2. Trimming cost V 11 bases and J 6 bases; bases outside gene matches: 11. Looked up from germline, CDR1 is MNHNS and CDR2 is SASEGT. This CDR3 has 14 residues. CDR3 in DNA: TGTGCCGTGAACAGAGCGGGGGGGCTTGATACGCAGTATTTT. It yields the protein CAVNRAGGLDTQYF.